This T cell receptor beta chain was obtained from a study of T cell responses to AZD1222 COVID-19 vaccine. Study-level findings and limits: Repertoire sampling occurred only after the peak T cell response. Clonal diversity may have been underestimated in mostly white British donors.

Generated by immunoSEQ multiplex PCR, the TCRdb table keeps only in-frame clones and is missing some. Here the sample spans around 150,000 clones, approximately 90% being singletons. CDR3 length: 14 residues. About this clone itself: Its antigen remains unidentified.

J is TRBJ1-1 and V is TRBV21-1. TRBV21-1 is designated a pseudogene. Specimen: peripheral blood, collected on day 0 of MenACWY control vaccination. The TCR comes from an adult in good health. The DNA for the CDR3 is TGTGCCAGCAGCAAAGAAATGGGCTTGGCGGTAGCTTTCTTT. This encodes CASSKEMGLAVAFF.